This TCR beta chain was captured in a study of blood T cell repertoires in COVID-19. The wider study: COVID-19 samples collected from the United States, Italy and Spain covered acute and convalescent phases. T cells, B-cell-depleted T cells, or PBMCs supplied cDNA or gDNA.

Some clones are missing from TCRdb's copy, which holds only in-frame ones; the method was immunoSEQ multiplex PCR. In the table there are 220,000 or so clones, around 86% of which are singletons. CDR1 is MNHEY, CDR2 SVGAGI, per germline. The CDR3 extends over 15 amino acids. Losses at the gene ends were 4 bases for V and 3 bases for J; bases not matched to a gene: 7. The chain carries TRBV6-5 and TRBJ2-7, with 9 bases fitting TRBD1. Sequencing was performed on peripheral blood. The TCR sequence derives from a woman older than 75 with COVID-19, enrolled during active disease. Written as DNA, the CDR3 is TGTGCCAGCAGTTTTACCGGACAGGGGAACTACGAGCAGTACTTC. Its translation is CASSFTGQGNYEQYF.